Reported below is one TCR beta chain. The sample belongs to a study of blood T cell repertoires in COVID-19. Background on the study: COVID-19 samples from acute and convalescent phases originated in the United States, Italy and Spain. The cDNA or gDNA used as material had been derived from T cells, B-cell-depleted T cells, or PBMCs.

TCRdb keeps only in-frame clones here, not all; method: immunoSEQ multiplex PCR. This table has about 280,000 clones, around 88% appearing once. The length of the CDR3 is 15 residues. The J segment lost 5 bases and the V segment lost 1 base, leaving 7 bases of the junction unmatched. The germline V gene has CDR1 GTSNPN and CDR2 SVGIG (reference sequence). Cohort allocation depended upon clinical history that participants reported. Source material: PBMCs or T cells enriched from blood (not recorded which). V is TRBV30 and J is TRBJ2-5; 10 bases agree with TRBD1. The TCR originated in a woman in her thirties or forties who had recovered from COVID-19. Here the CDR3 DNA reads TGTGCCTGGAGTGCCGGGACAGGGGTACGCGAGACCCAGTACTTC. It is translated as CAWSAGTGVRETQYF.